This T cell receptor (beta chain) is from a study of radiation and T cells in renal cell carcinoma. Treatment of the sample: 15 Gy SBRT to primary tumor, nephrectomy 4 weeks later. This clone has at least ten counts. The protocol was immunoSEQ multiplex PCR, while the TCRdb copy is restricted to in-frame clones and leaves out a portion. The profile covers 15,000 to 20,000 clones, with 55% to 70% appearing a single time and roughly 26% taken by the ten largest. The sequence was obtained from a woman in her seventies with renal cell carcinoma. Sample: tumor tissue, taken from a patient whose treatment included radiotherapy and nephrectomy.

Here the CDR3 DNA reads TGTGCCAGCAGCTTTGCCGTCGAGCAGTACTTC. Its protein product is CASSFAVEQYF. This chain joins TRBV7-8 and TRBJ2-7; D is undetermined. The ends were cut back, 3 bases at V and 6 bases at J, with 6 bases in the middle. Germline V gene data show CDR1 as SGHVS and CDR2 as FQNEAQ. The CDR3 runs 11 residues.